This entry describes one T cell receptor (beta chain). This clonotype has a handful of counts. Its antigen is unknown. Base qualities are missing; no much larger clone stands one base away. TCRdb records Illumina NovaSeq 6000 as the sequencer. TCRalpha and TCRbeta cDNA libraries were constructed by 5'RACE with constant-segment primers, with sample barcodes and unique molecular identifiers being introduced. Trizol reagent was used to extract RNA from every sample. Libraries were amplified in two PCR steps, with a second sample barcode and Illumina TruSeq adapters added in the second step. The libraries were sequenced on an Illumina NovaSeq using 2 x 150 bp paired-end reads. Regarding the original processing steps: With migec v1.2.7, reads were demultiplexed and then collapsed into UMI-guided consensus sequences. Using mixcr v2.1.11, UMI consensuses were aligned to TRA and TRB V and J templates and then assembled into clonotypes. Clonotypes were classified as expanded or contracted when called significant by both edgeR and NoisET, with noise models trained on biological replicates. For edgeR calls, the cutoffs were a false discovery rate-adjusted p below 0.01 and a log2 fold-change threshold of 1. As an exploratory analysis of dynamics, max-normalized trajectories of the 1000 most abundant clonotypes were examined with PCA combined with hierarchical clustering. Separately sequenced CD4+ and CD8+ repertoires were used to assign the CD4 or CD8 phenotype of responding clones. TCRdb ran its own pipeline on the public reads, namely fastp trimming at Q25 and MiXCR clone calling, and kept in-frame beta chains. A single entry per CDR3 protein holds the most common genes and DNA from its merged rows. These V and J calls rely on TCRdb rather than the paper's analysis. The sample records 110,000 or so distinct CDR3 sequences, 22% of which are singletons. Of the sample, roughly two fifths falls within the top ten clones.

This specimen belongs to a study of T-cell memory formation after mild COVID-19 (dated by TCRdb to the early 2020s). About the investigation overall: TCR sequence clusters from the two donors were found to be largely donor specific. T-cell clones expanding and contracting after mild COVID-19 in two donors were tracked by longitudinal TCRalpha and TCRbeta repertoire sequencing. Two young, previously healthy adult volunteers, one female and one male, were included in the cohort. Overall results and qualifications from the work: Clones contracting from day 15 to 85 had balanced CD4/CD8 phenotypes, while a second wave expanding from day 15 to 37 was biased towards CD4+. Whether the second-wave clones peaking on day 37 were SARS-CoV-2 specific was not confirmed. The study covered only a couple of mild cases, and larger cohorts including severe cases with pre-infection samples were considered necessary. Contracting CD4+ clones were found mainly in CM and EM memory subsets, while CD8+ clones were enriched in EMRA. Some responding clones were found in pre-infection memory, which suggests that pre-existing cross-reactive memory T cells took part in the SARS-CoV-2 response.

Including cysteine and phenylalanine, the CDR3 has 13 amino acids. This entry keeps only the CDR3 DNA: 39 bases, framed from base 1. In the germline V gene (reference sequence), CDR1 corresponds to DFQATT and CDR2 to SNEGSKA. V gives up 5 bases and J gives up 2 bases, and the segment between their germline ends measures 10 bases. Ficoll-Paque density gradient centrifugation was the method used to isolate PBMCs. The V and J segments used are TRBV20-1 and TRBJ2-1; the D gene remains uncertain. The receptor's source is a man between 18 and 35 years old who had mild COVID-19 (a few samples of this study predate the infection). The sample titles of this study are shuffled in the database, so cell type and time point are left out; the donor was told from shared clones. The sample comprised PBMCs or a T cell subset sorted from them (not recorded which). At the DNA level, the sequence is TGCAGTGCTTCTAGTGTCCCCTACAATGAGCAGTTCTTC. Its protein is CSASSVPYNEQFF.